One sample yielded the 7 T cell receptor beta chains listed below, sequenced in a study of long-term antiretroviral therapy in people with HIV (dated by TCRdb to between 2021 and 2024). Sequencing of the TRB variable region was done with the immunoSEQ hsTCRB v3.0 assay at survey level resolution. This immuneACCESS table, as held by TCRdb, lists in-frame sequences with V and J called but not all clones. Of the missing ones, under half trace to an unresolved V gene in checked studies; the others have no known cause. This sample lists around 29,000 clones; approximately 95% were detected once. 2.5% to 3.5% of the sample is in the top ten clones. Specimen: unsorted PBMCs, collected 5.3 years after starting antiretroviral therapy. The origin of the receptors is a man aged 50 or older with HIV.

In nucleotides, the CDR3 is TGCGCCAGCAGCTTGGTTCAGGGACCCACTGAAGCTTTCTTT. This translates into CASSLVQGPTEAFF. This chain connects TRBV5-1 to TRBJ1-1; the D gene is possibly TRBD1 (5 bases). Germline V gives CDR1 SGHRS, CDR2 YFSETQ. This CDR3 has 14 residues. Trimming cost V 0 bases and J 4 bases, with 10 bases left between them.

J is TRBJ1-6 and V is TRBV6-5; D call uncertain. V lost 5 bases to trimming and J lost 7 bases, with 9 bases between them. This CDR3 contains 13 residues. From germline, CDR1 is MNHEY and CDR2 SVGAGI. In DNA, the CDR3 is TGTGCCAGCAGTGATGGGTGGAATTCACCCCTCCACTTT. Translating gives CASSDGWNSPLHF.

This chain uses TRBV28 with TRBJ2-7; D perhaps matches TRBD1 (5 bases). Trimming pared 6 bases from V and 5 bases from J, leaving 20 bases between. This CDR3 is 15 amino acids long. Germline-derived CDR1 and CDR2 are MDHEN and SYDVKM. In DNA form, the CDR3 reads TGTGCCAGCAGACAAACCGGGCAGGGTGCACACGAGCAGTACTTC. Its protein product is CASRQTGQGAHEQYF.

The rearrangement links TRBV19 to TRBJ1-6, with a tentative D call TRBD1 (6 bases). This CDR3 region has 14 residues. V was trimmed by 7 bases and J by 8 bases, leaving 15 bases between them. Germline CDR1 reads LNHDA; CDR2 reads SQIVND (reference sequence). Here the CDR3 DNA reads TGTGCCAGTAAGAAGGGGGGCATCGATTCACCCCTCCACTTT. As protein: CASKKGGIDSPLHF.

In DNA form, the CDR3 reads TGTGCCAGCAGTTACGACAGGGGGGACGAGCAGTACTTC. This sequence encodes CASSYDRGDEQYF. The chain couples TRBV7-2 to TRBJ2-7, with 9 bases lining up with TRBD1. Losses at the gene ends were 6 bases for V and 5 bases for J; bases not matched to a gene: 5. The CDR3 is made up of 13 amino acids. CDR1 is SGHTA, CDR2 FQGNSA, per germline.

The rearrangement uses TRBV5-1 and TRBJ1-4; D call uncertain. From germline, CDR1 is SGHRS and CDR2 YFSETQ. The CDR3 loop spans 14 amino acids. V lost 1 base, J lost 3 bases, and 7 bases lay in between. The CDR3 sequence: CASSLMGSNEKLFF. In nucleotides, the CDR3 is TGCGCCAGCAGCTTGATGGGGTCTAATGAAAAACTGTTTTTT.

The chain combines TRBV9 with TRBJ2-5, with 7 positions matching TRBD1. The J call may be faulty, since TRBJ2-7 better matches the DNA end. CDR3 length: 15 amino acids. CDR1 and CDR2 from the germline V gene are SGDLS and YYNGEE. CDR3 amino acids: CASSVGVGGNYEQYF. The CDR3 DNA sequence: TGTGCCAGCAGCGTAGGGGTAGGGGGCAACTACGAGCAGTACTTC.